Following are 15 T cell receptor beta chains from one sample sequenced in a study of T cells after yellow fever vaccination. TCRdb reprocessed the 5' RACE reads via MiXCR and lists one record per CDR3 protein. The sample yields some 110,000 distinct CDR3 sequences, 7.4% seen once. The specimen comprised CD4+ T cells sorted from PBMCs, sampled 10 to 11 days after the first yellow fever vaccination. The receptors shown here come from a man aged 18 to 29 who received the YFV17D yellow fever vaccine.

This clonotype was seen at least ten times. The V gene is TRBV2, the J gene TRBJ2-5, with D possibly TRBD2 on 7 matching bases. The CDR3 covers 15 residues. Trimming cost V 7 bases and J 4 bases, with 19 bases left between them. The germline CDR1 and CDR2 sequences are SNHLY and FYNNEI. For the CDR3, the DNA is TGTGCCAGCAATAATCGCGGGGGCCGAGGAGAGACCCAGTACTTC. Translation: CASNNRGGRGETQYF.

This clonotype was observed at least ten times. J is TRBJ1-2 and V is TRBV7-2, with 9 bases that match TRBD1. V gave up 1 base and J gave up 8 bases; unmatched junction bases: 14. The CDR3 consists of 17 residues. Germline V gives CDR1 SGHTA, CDR2 FQGNSA. The CDR3 reads CASSLGIFGGTGRGYTF. CDR3 nucleotides: TGTGCCAGCAGCTTAGGAATCTTTGGGGGGACAGGGAGAGGCTACACCTTC.

The rearrangement uses TRBV12-3 or TRBV12-4 and TRBJ1-1; perhaps TRBD1 as D (5 bases). V was clipped by 6 bases and J by 3 bases, with 11 bases between them. The CDR3 length is 13 residues. The CDR3 DNA reads as TGTGCCAGCAGCGCAACAGGTTACACTGAAGCTTTCTTT. Encoded protein: CASSATGYTEAFF.

A word on this clonotype: A read error is possible here, since a much larger clone lies one base away. The V and J genes are TRBV20-1 and TRBJ1-1; D not certain. Germline V lookup: CDR1 DFQATT, CDR2 SNEGSKA (reference sequence). CDR3 size: 15 residues. V lost 3 bases to trimming and J lost 5 bases, with 19 bases between them. The CDR3 spells CSARQAGGQETEAFF. DNA for the CDR3: TGCAGTGCTAGGCAAGCTGGAGGGCAGGAAACTGAAGCTTTCTTT.

This clonotype has a handful of counts. The chain is built from TRBV20-1 and TRBJ1-6, with D tentatively TRBD1 (6 bases). The CDR3 loop spans 14 amino acids. CDR1 is DFQATT and CDR2 is SNEGSKA in the germline V gene (reference sequence). Trimming left V 5 bases short and J 9 bases short, with 17 bases between. CDR3 protein: CSAPGGGAGSPLHF. The CDR3 region has the DNA TGCAGTGCTCCCGGCGGGGGGGCTGGTTCACCCCTCCACTTT.

This clonotype was observed at least ten times. The chain recombines TRBV18 with TRBJ2-1, with D tentatively TRBD1 or TRBD2 (6 bases each). V was trimmed by 6 bases and J by 9 bases, leaving 9 bases between them. This CDR3 has 11 amino acids. Germline-derived CDR1 and CDR2 are KGHSH and LQKENI. CDR3 DNA: TGTGCCAGCTCCTCGGGGGCTGAGCAGTTCTTC. Translated: CASSSGAEQFF.

This clonotype was found many times. V gene TRBV15 combines with J gene TRBJ1-5; possibly TRBD1 for D (6 bases). V was pared by 0 bases and J by 4 bases, with 13 bases between. The CDR3 is made up of 16 amino acids. Germline CDR1 LNHNV, CDR2 YYDKDF (reference sequence). DNA of the CDR3: TGTGCCACCAGCAGAGAGGGGGGCAGGGGAAATCAGCCCCAGCATTTT. The encoded protein is CATSREGGRGNQPQHF.

This clonotype was observed many times. The chain joins TRBV4-3 to TRBJ1-6, with no clear D. V was pared by 0 bases and J by 0 bases, with 6 bases between. The CDR3 sequence is 16 residues long. Germline CDR1 reads LGHNA; CDR2 reads YSLEER. CDR3 residues: CASSQDRSSYNSPLHF. The CDR3 DNA reads as TGCGCCAGCAGCCAAGACCGTAGCTCCTATAATTCACCCCTCCACTTT.

V is TRBV12-3 or TRBV12-4 and J is TRBJ2-3, with D unresolved. The V and J ends lost 0 bases and 11 bases respectively, with 12 bases between them. This CDR3 has 13 residues. CDR3 sequence reads: CASSLARFAWQYF. The CDR3 region has the DNA TGTGCCAGCAGTTTAGCTAGATTCGCCTGGCAGTATTTT.

This clonotype was counted at least ten times. DNA for the CDR3: TGTGCCACCAGTGATTTGAGGGCCCGGCAGGGTGGAACCGGGGAGCTGTTTTTT. Residues: CATSDLRARQGGTGELFF. J is TRBJ2-2 and V is TRBV24-1; TRBD1 might be the D (5 bases). V lost 0 bases, J lost 5 bases, and 18 bases lay in between. This CDR3 comprises 18 residues. Germline CDR1 and CDR2: KGHDR and SFDVKD.

Comments on this clonotype: Since a much larger clone is just one base distant, this may be a read error. The chain combines TRBV5-1 with TRBJ2-1; 12 positions agree with TRBD1. CDR1 and CDR2 (germline): SGHRS, YFSETQ. Trimming removed 4 bases from V and 8 bases from J; junction bases left unmatched: 4. This CDR3 comprises 14 residues. CDR3 residues: CASSHGTGGDEQFF. DNA of the CDR3: TGCGCCAGCAGCCACGGGACAGGGGGCGATGAGCAGTTCTTC.

Ten or more counts support this clonotype. This chain uses TRBV6-1 with TRBJ1-5; TRBD1 is a possible D gene (5 bases). The CDR3 runs 14 residues. V shed 6 bases and J shed 4 bases, with 13 bases lying between them. Germline V CDR1 and CDR2: MNHNS, SASEGT. The CDR3: CASSRDGTNQPQHF. CDR3 DNA: TGTGCCAGCAGCCGGGACGGAACAAATCAGCCCCAGCATTTT.

On this clonotype: A much larger clone lies a single base off, so this may be a read error. This CDR3 is missing its conserved last phenylalanine or tryptophan, likely due to a read error. The chain uses TRBV7-8 and TRBJ2-3; D is undetermined. The CDR3 contains 14 residues. V lost 2 bases to trimming and J lost 2 bases, with 8 bases between them. Germline lookup yields CDR1 SGHVS and CDR2 FQNEAQ. The CDR3 reads CASSLFKVTDTQYL. CDR3 sequence (DNA): TGTGCCAGCAGCTTATTTAAGGTCACAGATACGCAGTATCTT.

The chain employs TRBV7-9 and TRBJ2-2, with 7 positions matching TRBD1. The CDR3 runs to 15 residues. The germline V gene encodes CDR1 SEHNR and CDR2 FQNEAQ (reference sequence). The V gene end was trimmed by 3 bases and the J gene end by 6 bases; junction bases not matched to a gene: 7. CDR3 coding DNA: TGTGCCAGCAGCTTCCACACTCAGGGGGCCGGGGAGCTGTTTTTT. It specifies CASSFHTQGAGELFF.

This clonotype was found many times. V gene TRBV7-8 combines with J gene TRBJ1-5; TRBD1 is a possible D gene (6 bases). This CDR3 has 13 residues. V was shortened by 5 bases and J by 7 bases, with 12 bases between the two germline ends. Per the germline V gene, CDR1 is SGHVS and CDR2 is FQNEAQ. The CDR3 DNA sequence: TGTGCCAGCAGCCCCGGGGACATCCAGCCCCAGCATTTT. This codes for CASSPGDIQPQHF.